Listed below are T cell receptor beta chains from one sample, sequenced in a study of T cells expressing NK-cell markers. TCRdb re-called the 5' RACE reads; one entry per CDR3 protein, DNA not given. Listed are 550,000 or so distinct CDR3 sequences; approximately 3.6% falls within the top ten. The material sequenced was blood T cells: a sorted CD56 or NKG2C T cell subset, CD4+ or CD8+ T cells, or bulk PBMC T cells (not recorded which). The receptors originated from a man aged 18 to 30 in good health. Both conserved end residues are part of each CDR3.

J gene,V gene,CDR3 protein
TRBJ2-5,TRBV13,CASSLVLGGPNVGETQYF
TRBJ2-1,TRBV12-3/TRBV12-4,CASSLGTGGNEQFF
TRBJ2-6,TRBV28,CASSPRQGSDSGANVLTF
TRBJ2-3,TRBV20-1,CSANAGGSTDTQYF
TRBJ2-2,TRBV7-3,CASSLTPRAGELFF
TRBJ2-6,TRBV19,CASFSGANVLTF
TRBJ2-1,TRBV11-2,CASSPLVHNEQFF
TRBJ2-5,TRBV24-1,CATSSGTTYQETQYF
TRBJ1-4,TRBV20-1,CSASGQAEKLFF
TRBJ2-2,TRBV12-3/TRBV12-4,CASSLVLSGRALIGELFF
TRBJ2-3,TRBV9,CASSVGPAGETDTQYF
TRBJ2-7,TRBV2,CASSEALSGRGEQYF
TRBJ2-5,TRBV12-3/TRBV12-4,CASISPGQGLETQYF
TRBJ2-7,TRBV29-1,CSVELKGRHYEQYF
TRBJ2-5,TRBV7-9,CASSPTPGPEETQYF
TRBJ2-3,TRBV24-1,CATSDWDGTDTQYF
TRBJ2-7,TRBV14,CASSQLAGCEQYF
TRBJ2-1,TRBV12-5,CASGDRLAGVDEQFF
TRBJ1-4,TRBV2,CASSEGTFDEKLFF
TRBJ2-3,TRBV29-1,CSVWAPPDSSSTDTQYF
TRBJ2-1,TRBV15,CATSRARDRYDNEQFF
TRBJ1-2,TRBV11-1,CASSLPSRRGAGANYGYTF
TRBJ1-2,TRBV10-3,CAISVDFGGYTF